The 18 T cell receptor beta chains given below trace back to one sample, sequenced in a study of low-dose radiotherapy and immunotherapy resistance in tumors. Regarding time point: before trial treatment. Primers used for first-strand cDNA, a TRAV- and TRBV-specific set, covered both alpha and beta chains. TCR amplification involved 15 to 20 PCR cycles with a constant-region primer and V-primer adapter. TCRdb redid the calling of the reads with MiXCR, one entry per CDR3 protein. The sample lists under 90,000 distinct CDR3 sequences, approximately 31% seen once, with around 10% in the top ten. Sequenced material: PBMCs, taken before treatment. The receptors stem from a female donor with ovarian cancer.

Ten or more counts support this clonotype. The chain couples TRBV6-6 to TRBJ2-5; 9 nucleotides line up with TRBD2. CDR1 and CDR2 (germline): MNHNY, SVGAGI (reference sequence). CDR3 size: 17 residues. Germline trimming cut 5 bases from V and 5 bases from J; bases unmatched to any gene: 15. The CDR3 reads CASSPGRASGIGETQYF. The CDR3 DNA sequence: TGTGCCAGCAGTCCCGGCCGGGCTAGCGGGATCGGGGAGACCCAGTACTTC.

Ten or more counts support this clonotype. The chain recombines TRBV11-3 with TRBJ2-1; D is perhaps TRBD1 (5 bases). CDR3 size: 15 residues. Looked up from germline, CDR1 is SGHNT and CDR2 is YENEEA. V was trimmed by 5 bases and J by 2 bases, leaving 13 bases between them. CDR3 DNA: TGTGCCAGCAGCCCTCAGACAGAACCCTACAATGAGCAGTTCTTC. Translation: CASSPQTEPYNEQFF.

This clonotype has ten or more counts. The CDR3 loop is CATRQGEVLTTGYTF. For the CDR3, the DNA is TGTGCCACCCGACAGGGAGAGGTCCTAACTACTGGCTACACCTTC. J is TRBJ1-2 and V is TRBV7-9; 7 positions match TRBD1. Germline values: CDR1 SEHNR, CDR2 FQNEAQ (reference sequence). Losses at the gene ends were 10 bases for V and 7 bases for J; bases not matched to a gene: 18. The CDR3 is 15 amino acids. The full variable domain, completed using reference TRBV7-9 and TRBJ1-2, is DTGVSQNPRHKITKRGQNVTFRCDPISEHNRLYWYRQTLGQGPEFLTYFQNEAQLEKSRLLSDRFSAERPKGSFSTLEIQRTEQGDSAMYLCATRQGEVLTTGYTFGSGTRLTVV.

This clonotype has at least ten counts. The chain is built from TRBV6-6 and TRBJ2-3; 9 positions match TRBD1. This CDR3 spans 16 amino acids. V gave up 6 bases and J gave up 1 base; unmatched junction bases: 8. The germline V gene encodes CDR1 MNHNY and CDR2 SVGAGI (reference sequence). Written as DNA, the CDR3 is TGTGCCAGCAGCCCCGCCGGGACAGGGCGCACAGATACGCAGTATTTT. This gives the protein CASSPAGTGRTDTQYF.

With regard to this clonotype: The likely explanation is a read error, given a far larger clone one base away. The rearrangement uses TRBV6-2 or TRBV6-3 and TRBJ2-7, with D perhaps TRBD1 or TRBD2 (5 bases each). Germline CDR1 MNHEY, CDR2 SVGEGT. V was trimmed by 5 bases and J by 7 bases, leaving 21 bases between them. The length of the CDR3 is 15 residues. This CDR3 is CASSRDGISYNEQYF. The CDR3 DNA is TGTGCCAGCAGTAGGGACGGGATCTCCTACAATGAGCAGTACTTC.

This clonotype was seen many times. The J gene is TRBJ1-4, the V gene TRBV27; 11 bases align to TRBD1. V was clipped by 8 bases and J by 7 bases; unmatched bases: 12. Germline CDR1 MNHEY, CDR2 SMNVEV (reference sequence). The CDR3 runs 16 residues. CDR3 nucleotide sequence: TGTGCCAGCGGATTCGCCTCCGGGACAGGGGGTGAAAAACTGTTTTTT. This codes for CASGFASGTGGEKLFF.

This clonotype was counted between two and nine times. The genes are TRBV4-2 and TRBJ2-3; D unclear. V was clipped by 0 bases and J by 0 bases, with 7 bases between them. The length of the CDR3 is 15 residues. CDR1 LGHNA and CDR2 YNFKEQ come from the germline V gene. The CDR3 is CASSQDWASTDTQYF. CDR3 in DNA: TGTGCCAGCAGCCAAGATTGGGCTAGCACAGATACGCAGTATTTT.

The table lists this clonotype with many counts. The chain uses TRBV7-9 and TRBJ1-5; TRBD1 aligns across 7 bases. Germline V gives CDR1 SEHNR, CDR2 FQNEAQ (reference sequence). The CDR3 contains 15 residues. V lost 5 bases to trimming and J lost 2 bases; unmatched junction nucleotides: 6. CDR3 in amino acids: CASSTGEIRNQPQHF. CDR3 coding DNA: TGTGCCAGCAGCACAGGGGAGATTCGCAATCAGCCCCAGCATTTT.

Only a few counts were recorded for this clonotype. CDR3: CASSLSTGNYGYTF. The CDR3 nucleotides are TGTGCCAGCAGTCTCTCGACAGGCAACTATGGCTACACCTTC. The chain uses TRBV6-2 or TRBV6-3 and TRBJ1-2; possibly TRBD1 for D (6 bases). Germline CDR1 is MNHEY and CDR2 is SVGEGT. This CDR3 has 14 amino acids. V dropped 5 bases and J dropped 2 bases, with 12 bases sitting between them.

The chain uses TRBV30 and TRBJ2-7, with D uncertain. This CDR3 contains 11 residues. Germline V gives CDR1 GTSNPN, CDR2 SVGIG (reference sequence). Trimming cost V 2 bases and J 2 bases, with 4 bases left between them. The CDR3 protein is CAWSKTYEQYF. The CDR3 DNA is TGTGCCTGGAGTAAAACCTACGAGCAGTACTTC.

This clonotype was recorded at least ten times. CDR3 sequence: CASKGVSNQPQHF. CDR3 DNA: TGCGCCAGCAAGGGGGTCAGCAATCAGCCCCAGCATTTT. The chain combines TRBV10-2 with TRBJ1-5; the D gene is possibly TRBD1 (6 bases). This CDR3 is built from 13 residues. CDR1 is WSHSY, CDR2 SAAADI, per germline. The V end was cut by 7 bases, the J end by 1 base, with 8 bases between.

This clonotype appeared many times. This chain connects TRBV7-3 to TRBJ2-5, with D perhaps matching TRBD1 (6 bases). Trimming pared 4 bases from V and 5 bases from J, leaving 11 bases between. In germline, CDR1 is SGHTA, CDR2 FQGTGA. The CDR3 sequence is 13 residues long. The DNA for the CDR3 is TGTGCCAGCAGCTCGGGACAATGGGAGACCCAGTACTTC. Translating it yields CASSSGQWETQYF.

J is TRBJ2-1 and V is TRBV9, with 12 bases identical to TRBD2. The CDR3 is 15 amino acids. The V segment lost 4 bases and the J segment 6 bases; nucleotides outside the gene matches: 5. Germline CDR1 is SGDLS and CDR2 is YYNGEE. CDR3 coding DNA: TGTGCCAGCAGCAAGAGACTAGCGGGGGCCAATGAGCAGTTCTTC. This encodes CASSKRLAGANEQFF.

This clonotype was seen at least ten times. V and J are TRBV2 and TRBJ2-5, with 8 nucleotides matching TRBD2. This CDR3 comprises 16 residues. The V and J ends lost 1 base and 1 base, in that order; junction bases with no gene match: 5. Germline CDR1 SNHLY, CDR2 FYNNEI. The DNA of the CDR3 is TGTGCCAGCAGTGAAGGAGTTAGCGGGGTCCAAGAGACCCAGTACTTC. This sequence encodes CASSEGVSGVQETQYF.

Relative to its sample, this clonotype is medium-sized. This sequence joins TRBV5-4 and TRBJ2-1, with 9 bases lining up with TRBD2. The ends lost 4 bases at V and 3 bases at J; junction bases unmatched: 8. Germline V gene lookup returns CDR1 SGHNT and CDR2 YYREEE (reference sequence). This CDR3 has 16 residues. The CDR3 loop reads CASSIQAGGIYNEQFF. CDR3 nucleotides: TGTGCCAGCAGCATACAAGCGGGAGGTATCTACAATGAGCAGTTCTTC.

The chain is built from TRBV7-6 and TRBJ1-1; the D gene is possibly TRBD1 (5 bases). V was shortened by 4 bases and J by 10 bases, with 19 bases between the two germline ends. Germline-derived CDR1 and CDR2 are SGHVS and FNYEAQ. The CDR3 totals 14 residues. The CDR3 loop is CASSSEQDGAPAFF. CDR3 bases: TGTGCCAGCAGCTCAGAACAGGACGGCGCTCCAGCTTTCTTT.

This clonotype was found many times. This rearrangement joins TRBV6-2 or TRBV6-3 to TRBJ1-3; 7 bases agree with TRBD1. V lost 2 bases and J lost 0; bases outside the gene matches: 7. Germline CDR1 is MNHEY and CDR2 is SVGEGT. The CDR3 consists of 17 residues. This chain's CDR3 is CASSYQGQLSSGNTIYF. The CDR3 DNA reads as TGTGCCAGCAGTTACCAGGGACAGCTCAGCTCTGGAAACACCATATATTTT.

Only a few counts were recorded for this clonotype. The V gene is TRBV24-1, the J gene TRBJ2-3; D uncertain. Germline values: CDR1 KGHDR, CDR2 SFDVKD. The CDR3 consists of 14 residues. Deletions cut 5 bases from V and 1 base from J, with 9 bases between. For the CDR3, the DNA is TGTGCCACCAGTGGCTTAGGCGGCACAGATACGCAGTATTTT. It encodes CATSGLGGTDTQYF.